Here is one TCR beta chain with its context. The antigen it binds to is not known. One junction end does not reproduce the germline sequence, and a read error may be involved. This sample stems from a study of CD8 T cells in ankylosing spondylitis listed by TCRdb under 2017. Notes on the research overall: To find TCR variants linked to disease, the study profiled T cell receptor beta repertoires in ankylosing spondylitis patients and healthy donors. Peripheral blood samples were taken, and synovial fluid was additionally collected from ankylosing spondylitis patients. The full study cohort comprised 25 ankylosing spondylitis patients and 85 to 120 healthy donors.

The sequencing machine was an Illumina HiSeq 2500. TCR beta libraries were prepared by quantitative 5'-RACE with molecular barcodes. The paper's processing steps were these. To identify disease-linked TCR variants, a new computational method was used, one built on a probabilistic model of VDJ rearrangement. In TCRdb, the public reads were trimmed at Q25 with fastp and aligned with MiXCR, with productive beta chains retained. Each record represents a unique CDR3 protein, reported with the most common genes and DNA among its rows. TCRdb, not the authors, supplied the V and J calls. Present in this sample are approximately 350,000 distinct CDR3 sequences, roughly 14% of which were seen just once. Roughly 1.1% of the sample rests with the top ten. The CDR3 measures 13 amino acids from cysteine to phenylalanine. The CDR3 DNA has 39 bases and is translated from base 1. Overall study outcomes, separate from this receptor: Blood from ankylosing spondylitis patients appeared to be characterized by a TCR beta motif composed of about eight highly homologous amino acid variants. The disease-linked clones were reported as significantly enriched in matched synovial fluid samples from ankylosing spondylitis patients. Some motif variants were previously reported in synovial fluid and blood of reactive arthritis patients, suggesting common disease-initiation mechanisms. The disease-linked clones showed a CD8+ phenotype and occurred at relatively low frequencies in peripheral blood.

The rearranged chain carries TRBV12-3 or TRBV12-4 and TRBJ2-7; a tentative D match to TRBD2 spans 6 bases. The sequenced sample consisted of blood, either unsorted or a sorted T cell fraction (not recorded which). The receptor comes from a male donor with ankylosing spondylitis or in good health (not recorded which). The nucleotide sequence reads as follows: TGTGCCAGCAGTCCGAGCCGGGGGTTTCCACTATCCTTC. It codes for CASSPSRGFPLSF.